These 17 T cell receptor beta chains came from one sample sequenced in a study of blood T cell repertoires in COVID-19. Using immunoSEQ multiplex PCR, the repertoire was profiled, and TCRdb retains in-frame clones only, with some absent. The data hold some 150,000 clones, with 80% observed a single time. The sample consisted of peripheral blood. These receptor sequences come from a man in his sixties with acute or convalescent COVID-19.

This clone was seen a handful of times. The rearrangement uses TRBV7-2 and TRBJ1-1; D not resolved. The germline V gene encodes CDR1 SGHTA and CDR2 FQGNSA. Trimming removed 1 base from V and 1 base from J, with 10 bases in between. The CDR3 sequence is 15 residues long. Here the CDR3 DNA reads TGTGCCAGCAGCTTAGTGTGGGCCCCGAACACTGAAGCTTTCTTT. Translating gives CASSLVWAPNTEAFF.

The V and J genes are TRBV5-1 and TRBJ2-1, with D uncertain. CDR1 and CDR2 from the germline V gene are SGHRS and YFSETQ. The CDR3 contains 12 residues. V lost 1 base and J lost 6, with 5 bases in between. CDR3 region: CASSLFGNEQFF. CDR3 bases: TGCGCCAGCAGCTTGTTCGGCAATGAGCAGTTCTTC.

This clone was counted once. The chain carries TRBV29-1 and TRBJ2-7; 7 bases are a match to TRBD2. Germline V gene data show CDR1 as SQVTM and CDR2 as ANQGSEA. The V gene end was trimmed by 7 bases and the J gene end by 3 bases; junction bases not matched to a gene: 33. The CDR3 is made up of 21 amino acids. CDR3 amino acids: CSADPDPSGGNPPTSGYEQYF. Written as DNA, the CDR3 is TGCAGCGCTGACCCTGACCCCTCGGGAGGAAACCCTCCAACTAGTGGCTACGAGCAGTACTTC.

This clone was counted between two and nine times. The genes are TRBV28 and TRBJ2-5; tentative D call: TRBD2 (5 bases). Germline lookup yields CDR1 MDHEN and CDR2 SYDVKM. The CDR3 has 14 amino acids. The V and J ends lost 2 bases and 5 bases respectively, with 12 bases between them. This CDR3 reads CASSLPGMWETQYF. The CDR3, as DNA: TGTGCCAGCAGTTTACCGGGGATGTGGGAGACCCAGTACTTC.

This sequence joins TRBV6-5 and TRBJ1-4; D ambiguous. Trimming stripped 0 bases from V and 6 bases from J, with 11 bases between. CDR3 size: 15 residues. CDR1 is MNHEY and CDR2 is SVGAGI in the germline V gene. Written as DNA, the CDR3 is TGTGCCAGCAGTTACTCTCAGGCGAGGGATGAAAAACTGTTTTTT. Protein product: CASSYSQARDEKLFF.

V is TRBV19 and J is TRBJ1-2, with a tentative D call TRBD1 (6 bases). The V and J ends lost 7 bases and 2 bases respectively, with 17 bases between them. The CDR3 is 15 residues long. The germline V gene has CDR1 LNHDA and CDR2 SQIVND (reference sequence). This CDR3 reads CASNEYGGANYGYTF. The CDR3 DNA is TGTGCCAGTAATGAGTATGGGGGCGCAAACTATGGCTACACCTTC.

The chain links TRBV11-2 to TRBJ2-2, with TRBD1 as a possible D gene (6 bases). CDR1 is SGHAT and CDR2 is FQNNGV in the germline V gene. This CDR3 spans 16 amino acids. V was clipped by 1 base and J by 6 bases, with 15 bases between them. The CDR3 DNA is TGTGCCAGCAGCTTAGTGCGAAACAGGGTAGCCGGGGAGCTGTTTTTT. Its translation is CASSLVRNRVAGELFF.

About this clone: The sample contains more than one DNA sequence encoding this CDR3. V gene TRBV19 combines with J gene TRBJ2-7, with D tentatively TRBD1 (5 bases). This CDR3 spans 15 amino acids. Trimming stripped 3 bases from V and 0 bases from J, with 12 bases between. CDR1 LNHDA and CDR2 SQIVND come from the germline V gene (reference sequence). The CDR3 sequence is CASSIRQGSSYEQYF. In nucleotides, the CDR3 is TGTGCCAGTAGTATCCGCCAGGGAAGCTCCTACGAGCAGTACTTC.

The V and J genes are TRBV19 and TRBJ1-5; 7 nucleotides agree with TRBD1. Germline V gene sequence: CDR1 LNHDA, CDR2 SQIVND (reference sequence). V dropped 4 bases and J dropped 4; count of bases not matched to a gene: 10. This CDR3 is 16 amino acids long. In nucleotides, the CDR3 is TGTGCCAGTAGTACCAGCAGGGGGAATGGGAATCAGCCCCAGCATTTT. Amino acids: CASSTSRGNGNQPQHF. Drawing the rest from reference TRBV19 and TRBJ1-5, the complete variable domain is DGGITQSPKYLFRKEGQNVTLSCEQNLNHDAMYWYRQDPGQGLRLIYYSQIVNDFQKGDIAEGYSVSREKKESFPLTVTSAQKNPTAFYLCASSTSRGNGNQPQHFGDGTRLSIL.

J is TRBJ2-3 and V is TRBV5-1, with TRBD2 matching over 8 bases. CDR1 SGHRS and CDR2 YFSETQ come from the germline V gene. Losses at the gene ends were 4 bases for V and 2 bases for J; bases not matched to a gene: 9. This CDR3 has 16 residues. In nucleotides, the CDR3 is TGCGCCAGCAGCGCACTAGCGGCCCAGCTCACAGATACGCAGTATTTT. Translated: CASSALAAQLTDTQYF.

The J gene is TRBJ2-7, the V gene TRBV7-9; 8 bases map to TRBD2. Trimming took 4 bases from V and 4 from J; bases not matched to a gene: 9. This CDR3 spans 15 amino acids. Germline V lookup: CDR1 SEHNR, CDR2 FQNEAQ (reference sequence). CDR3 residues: CASSSSGLAWYEQYF. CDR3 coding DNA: TGTGCCAGCAGCTCTTCCGGACTAGCATGGTACGAGCAGTACTTC.

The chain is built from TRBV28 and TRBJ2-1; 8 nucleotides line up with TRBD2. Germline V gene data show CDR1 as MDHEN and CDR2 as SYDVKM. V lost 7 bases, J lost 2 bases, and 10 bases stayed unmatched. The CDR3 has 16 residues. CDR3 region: CASTTNSGKTYNEQFF. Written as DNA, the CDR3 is TGTGCCAGCACCACGAATAGCGGGAAAACCTACAATGAGCAGTTCTTC.

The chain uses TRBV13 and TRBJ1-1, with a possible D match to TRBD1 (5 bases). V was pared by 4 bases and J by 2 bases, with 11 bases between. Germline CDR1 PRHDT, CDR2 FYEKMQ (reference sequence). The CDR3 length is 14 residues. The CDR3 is CASSSKDINTEAFF. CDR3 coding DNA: TGTGCCAGCAGCTCCAAGGACATCAACACTGAAGCTTTCTTT.

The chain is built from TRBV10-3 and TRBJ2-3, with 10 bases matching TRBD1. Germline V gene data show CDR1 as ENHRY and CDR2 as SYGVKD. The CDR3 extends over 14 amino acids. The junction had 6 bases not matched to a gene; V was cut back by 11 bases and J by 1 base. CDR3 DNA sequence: TGTGCCTCGGCCGGGACAGGGGGCACAGATACGCAGTATTTT. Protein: CASAGTGGTDTQYF.

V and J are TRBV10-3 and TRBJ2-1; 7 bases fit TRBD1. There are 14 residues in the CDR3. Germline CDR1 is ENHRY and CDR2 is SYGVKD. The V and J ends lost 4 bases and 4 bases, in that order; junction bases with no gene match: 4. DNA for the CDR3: TGTGCCATCAGTGCAGGGGGTGGGTACAATGAGCAGTTCTTC. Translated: CAISAGGGYNEQFF.

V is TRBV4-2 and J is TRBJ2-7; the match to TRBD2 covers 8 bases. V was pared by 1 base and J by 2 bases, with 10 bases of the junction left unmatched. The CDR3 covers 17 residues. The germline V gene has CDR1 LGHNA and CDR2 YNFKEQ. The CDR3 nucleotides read TGTGCCAGCAGCCAAGTTGGATTGGCGGGAGGAACCTACGAGCAGTACTTC. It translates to CASSQVGLAGGTYEQYF.

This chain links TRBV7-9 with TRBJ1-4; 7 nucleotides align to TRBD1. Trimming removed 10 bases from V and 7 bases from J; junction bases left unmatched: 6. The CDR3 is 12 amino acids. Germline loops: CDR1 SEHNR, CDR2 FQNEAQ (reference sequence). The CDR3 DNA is TGTGCCACCAGGGGGGCCGGTGAAAAACTGTTTTTT. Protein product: CATRGAGEKLFF.